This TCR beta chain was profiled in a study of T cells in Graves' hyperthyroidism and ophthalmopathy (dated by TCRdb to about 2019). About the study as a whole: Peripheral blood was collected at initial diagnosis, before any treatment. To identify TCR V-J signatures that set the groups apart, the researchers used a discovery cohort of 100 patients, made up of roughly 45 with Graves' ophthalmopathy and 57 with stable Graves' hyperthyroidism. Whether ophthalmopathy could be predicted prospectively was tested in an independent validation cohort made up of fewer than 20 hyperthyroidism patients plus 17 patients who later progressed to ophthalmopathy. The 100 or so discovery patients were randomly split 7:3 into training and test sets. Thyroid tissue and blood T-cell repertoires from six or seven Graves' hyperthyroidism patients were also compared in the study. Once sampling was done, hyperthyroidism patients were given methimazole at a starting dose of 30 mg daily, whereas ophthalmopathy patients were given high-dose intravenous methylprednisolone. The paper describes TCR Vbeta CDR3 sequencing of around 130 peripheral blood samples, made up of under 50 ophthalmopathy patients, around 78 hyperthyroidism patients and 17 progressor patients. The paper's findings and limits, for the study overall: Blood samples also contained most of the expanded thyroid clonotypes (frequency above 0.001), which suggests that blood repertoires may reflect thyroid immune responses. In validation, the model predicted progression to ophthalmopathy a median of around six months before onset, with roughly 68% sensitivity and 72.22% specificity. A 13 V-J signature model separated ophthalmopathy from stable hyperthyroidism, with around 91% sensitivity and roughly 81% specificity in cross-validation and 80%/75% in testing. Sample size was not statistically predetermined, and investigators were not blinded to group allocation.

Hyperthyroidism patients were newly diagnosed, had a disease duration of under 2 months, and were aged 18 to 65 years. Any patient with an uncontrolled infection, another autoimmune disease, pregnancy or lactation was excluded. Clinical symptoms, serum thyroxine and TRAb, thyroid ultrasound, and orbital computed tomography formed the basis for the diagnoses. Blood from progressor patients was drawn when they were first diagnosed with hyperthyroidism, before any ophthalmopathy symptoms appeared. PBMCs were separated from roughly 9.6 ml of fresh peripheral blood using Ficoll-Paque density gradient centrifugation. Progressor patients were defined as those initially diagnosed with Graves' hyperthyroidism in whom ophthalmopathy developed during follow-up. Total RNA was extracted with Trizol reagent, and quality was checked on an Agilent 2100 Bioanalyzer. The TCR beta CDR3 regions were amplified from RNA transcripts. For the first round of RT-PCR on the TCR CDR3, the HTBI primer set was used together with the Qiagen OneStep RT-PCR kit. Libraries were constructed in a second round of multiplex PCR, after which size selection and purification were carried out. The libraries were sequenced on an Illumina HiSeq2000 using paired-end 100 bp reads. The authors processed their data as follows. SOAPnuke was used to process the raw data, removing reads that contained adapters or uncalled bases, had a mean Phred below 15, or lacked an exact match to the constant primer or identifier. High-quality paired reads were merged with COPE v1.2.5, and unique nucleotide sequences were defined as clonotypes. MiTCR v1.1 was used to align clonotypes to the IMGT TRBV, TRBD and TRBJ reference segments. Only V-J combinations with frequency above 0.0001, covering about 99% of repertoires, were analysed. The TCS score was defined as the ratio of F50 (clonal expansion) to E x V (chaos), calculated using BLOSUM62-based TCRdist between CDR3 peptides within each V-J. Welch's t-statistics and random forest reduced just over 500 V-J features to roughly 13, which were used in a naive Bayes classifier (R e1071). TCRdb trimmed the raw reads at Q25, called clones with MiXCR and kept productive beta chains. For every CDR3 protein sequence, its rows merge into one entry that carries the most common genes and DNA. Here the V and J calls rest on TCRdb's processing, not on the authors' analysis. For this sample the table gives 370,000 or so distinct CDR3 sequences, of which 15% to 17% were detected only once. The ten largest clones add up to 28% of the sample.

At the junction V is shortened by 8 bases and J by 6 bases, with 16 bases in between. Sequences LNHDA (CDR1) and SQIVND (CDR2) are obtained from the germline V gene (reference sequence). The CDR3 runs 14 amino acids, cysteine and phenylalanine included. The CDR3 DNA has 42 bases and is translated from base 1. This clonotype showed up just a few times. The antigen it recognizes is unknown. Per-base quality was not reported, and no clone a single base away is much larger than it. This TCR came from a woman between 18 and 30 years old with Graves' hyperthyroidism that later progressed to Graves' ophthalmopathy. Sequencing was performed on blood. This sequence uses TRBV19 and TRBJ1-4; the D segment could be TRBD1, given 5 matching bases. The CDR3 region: CASAPGDGDEKLFF. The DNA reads TGTGCCAGTGCACCGGGGGATGGAGATGAAAAACTGTTTTTT.